The rows below give T cell receptor beta chains drawn from one sample of a study of blood T cell repertoires in COVID-19. Data came from immunoSEQ multiplex PCR; TCRdb stores just in-frame clones and leaves some out. This sample has around 130,000 clones; 80% to 90% occur once, and the top ten carry more than 3.5%. Source material: peripheral blood. The receptors were sampled from a woman in her fifties or sixties with acute or convalescent COVID-19. Both conserved end residues are part of each CDR3. The D gene is left open where the match is weak. Rows give clone size only sometimes, using once, few, many, or a class for an expanded clone.

>TRBJ2-5|TRBV7-2|.|.
TGTGCCAGCAGCTTAAACTACGAGACCCAGTACTTC
CASSLNYETQYF
>TRBJ1-2|TRBV10-2|.|TRBD1
TGCGCCAGCAGCTCATCCGGGACAGGGAATGGCTACACCTTC
CASSSSGTGNGYTF
>TRBJ2-7|TRBV5-5|.|.
TGTGCCAGCAGCTTGGCCGAATGGGCGGGCTACGAGCAGTACTTC
CASSLAEWAGYEQYF
>TRBJ2-4|TRBV9|.|TRBD1
TGTGCCAGCAGCGTAGGAGGGGACAGAATTCAAAACATTCAGTACTTC
CASSVGGDRIQNIQYF
>TRBJ2-1|TRBV24-1|.|TRBD2
TGTGCCACCAGTGATCCCGGGAGGGCCTCAATCGATGAGCAGTTCTTC
CATSDPGRASIDEQFF
>TRBJ1-1|TRBV6-5|.|.
TGTGCCAGCAGCTTGACAGCACCTCTCACTGAAGCTTTCTTT
CASSLTAPLTEAFF
>TRBJ1-4|TRBV2|.|TRBD1
TGTGCCAGCAGACCCGACAGGGGCCGGGGTGAAAAACTGTTTTTT
CASRPDRGRGEKLFF
>TRBJ1-5|TRBV5-1|.|.
TGCGCCAGCAGCTTAGCAGGGAATAGCAATCAGCCCCAGCATTTT
CASSLAGNSNQPQHF
>TRBJ1-1|TRBV3-1/TRBV3-2|.|.
TGTGCCAGCAGCCTGGCGGGGTCCACTGAAGCTTTCTTT
CASSLAGSTEAFF
>TRBJ2-5|TRBV19|.|.
TGTGCCAGTAGTATCGGACAGGGAGGGGCAGAGACCCAGTACTTC
CASSIGQGGAETQYF
>TRBJ2-1|TRBV3-1/TRBV3-2|.|TRBD2
TGTGCCAGCAGCCAAGGGGCGGGAGGCTCCTACAATGAGCAGTTCTTC
CASSQGAGGSYNEQFF
>TRBJ2-3|TRBV24-1|.|TRBD2
TGTGCCACCAGTGACCGACTAGCGGGGCGGGCAGATACGCAGTATTTT
CATSDRLAGRADTQYF
>TRBJ2-3|TRBV15|.|.
TGTGCCACCAGCATCGGGGGAATAGATACGCAGTATTTT
CATSIGGIDTQYF
>TRBJ2-3|TRBV7-7|once|TRBD2
TGTGCTAGCAGCCCAGGACTAGCGGGAGCCGCAGATACGCAGTATTTT
CASSPGLAGAADTQYF
>TRBJ1-5|TRBV5-1|.|.
TGCGCCAGCAGCTTGGAGCCAGGGCGTCAGCCCCAGCATTTT
CASSLEPGRQPQHF
>TRBJ1-1|TRBV30|.|TRBD1
TGTGCCTGGAGCGGACAGGGGGGCACTGAAGCTTTCTTT
CAWSGQGGTEAFF
>TRBJ1-3|TRBV27|few|.
TGTGCCAGCAGTCGGGGGGGCGGAAACACCATATATTTT
CASSRGGGNTIYF
>TRBJ2-1|TRBV5-4|.|TRBD2
TGTGCCAGCAGCTCTCATAGCGGGAGTAGCTCCTACAATGAGCAGTTCTTC
CASSSHSGSSSYNEQFF
>TRBJ1-5|TRBV7-2|.|.
TGTGCCAGCAGCTTCTGGAGGGCTTCTCAGCCCCAGCATTTT
CASSFWRASQPQHF
>TRBJ2-1|TRBV28|.|TRBD2
TGTGCCAGCAGTTTTTTCAGCGGGAGGCAGCAGTTCTTC
CASSFFSGRQQFF